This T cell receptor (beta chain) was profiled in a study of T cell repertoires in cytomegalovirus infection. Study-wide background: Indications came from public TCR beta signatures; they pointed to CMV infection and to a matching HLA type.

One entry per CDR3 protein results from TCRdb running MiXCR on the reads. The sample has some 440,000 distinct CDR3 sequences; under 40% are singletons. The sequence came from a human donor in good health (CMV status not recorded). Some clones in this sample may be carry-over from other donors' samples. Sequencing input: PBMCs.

The CDR3 is CASSVGDSLGEQYF. The CDR3 DNA follows: TGTGCCAGCAGTGTTGGAGACAGCCTCGGGGAGCAGTACTTC. This rearrangement joins TRBV2 to TRBJ2-7; tentative D call: TRBD1 (5 bases). V was trimmed by 4 bases and J by 7 bases, leaving 17 bases between them. The germline V gene encodes CDR1 SNHLY and CDR2 FYNNEI. CDR3 length equals 14 residues.